This T cell receptor beta chain emerged from a study of cytomegalovirus exposure and HLA in healthy donors. Details on this clone: The antigen is unknown.

The PCR used 60 Vbeta and 13 Jbeta primers. Assay used: immunoSEQ multiplex PCR; TCRdb lists only in-frame clones, some missing. The sample table includes some 200,000 clones. V lost 2 bases and J lost 7, with 5 bases in between. CDR1 is MNHEY and CDR2 is SVGAGI in the germline V gene. The CDR3 consists of 11 residues. Study-level points and caveats: Analysis performed later found under 20,000 TCR beta sequences associated with HLA alleles at 0.05 false discovery rate. The study put 150 to 200 TCR beta chains on its list as cytomegalovirus-associated.

The clonotype originates from a boy under 18 in good health and CMV-seronegative. Sequences were obtained from PBMCs. The chain couples TRBV6-5 to TRBJ1-2, with D possibly being TRBD1 (5 bases). CDR3 amino acids: CASSYRGGYTF. CDR3 nucleotides: TGTGCCAGCAGTTACAGGGGTGGCTACACCTTC.